Detailed here is one T cell receptor beta chain. Library preparation (for TCRbeta) was performed with unique molecular identifiers. TCRdb reprocessed the PCR reads with MiXCR, giving one entry per CDR3 protein. The sample lists over 200,000 distinct CDR3 sequences; roughly a tenth were seen once. The entry originates in a study of T-cell reconstitution after alpha-beta-depleted transplantation in children. The V end lost 0 bases, the J end lost 6 bases, and 8 bases lay between the germline ends. CDR3 length: 13 residues. Germline CDR1 is MNHNY and CDR2 is SVGAGI (reference sequence). The specimen comprised PBMCs from the stem cell graft donor, sampled from the stem cell graft. The rearrangement uses TRBV6-6 and TRBJ1-2, with D unresolved. The receptor was isolated from a human donor who donated a stem cell graft to a child with acute lymphoblastic leukemia. The CDR3 DNA reads TGTGCCAGCAGTTACTCGCCAGTTGATGGCTACACCTTC. The encoded protein is CASSYSPVDGYTF.